This paragraph covers one T cell receptor (beta chain) sequence. Antigen: not known. This CDR3 comprises 15 residues. V dropped 6 bases and J dropped 2; count of bases not matched to a gene: 8. Germline-derived CDR1 and CDR2 are MDHEN and SYDVKM. Some clones are missing from TCRdb's copy, which holds only in-frame ones; the method was immunoSEQ multiplex PCR. The profile covers 50,000 or so clones, with roughly nine tenths appearing a single time and approximately 15% taken by the ten largest. This entry comes from a study of T cell clones after liver transplantation. Points from the study as a whole: Small, mixed patient groups and varying post-transplant times limit these conclusions. In a couple of subjects, few donor cells limited the measurable donor-reactive repertoire.

This TCR was recovered from a human patient who received a liver transplant. Among the T cells, some may be from the graft donor. The gene calls are TRBV28 and TRBJ2-7, with TRBD2 identical over 9 bases. The sample here was CD8+ T cells from blood, taken 12 months after liver transplant. Here the CDR3 DNA reads TGTGCCAGCAGGACCGGACTAGCGTTTACCTACGAGCAGTACTTC. Its protein product is CASRTGLAFTYEQYF.